The 3 T cell receptor beta chains given below trace back to one sample, sequenced in a study of technical replicates of blood from several donors. Clones were read by immunoSEQ multiplex PCR, and TCRdb kept only the in-frame ones, dropping some. The sample has tens of thousands of clones, 90% to 95% seen once. Sequenced sample: T cells isolated from PBMCs. Receptors originate from a human donor in good health.

The rearrangement joins TRBV6-1 to TRBJ1-5; D is ambiguous. The CDR3 extends over 15 amino acids. Germline values: CDR1 MNHNS, CDR2 SASEGT. Trimming stripped 3 bases from V and 6 bases from J, with 15 bases between. The CDR3 nucleotides are TGTGCCAGCAGTGAGAACCAGTATGGTGTTCAGCCCCAGCATTTT. It specifies CASSENQYGVQPQHF.

This chain joins TRBV4-1 and TRBJ2-3; 7 bases fit TRBD2. The CDR3 is 17 residues long. CDR1 is MGHRA, CDR2 YSYEKL, per germline. With V trimmed by 2 bases and J by 4 bases, 12 bases remained unmatched. CDR3 region: CASSQPGWGGIADTQYF. In DNA, the CDR3 is TGCGCCAGCAGCCAACCTGGGTGGGGGGGGATTGCAGATACGCAGTATTTT.

V is TRBV7-9 and J is TRBJ2-3, with D uncertain. The CDR3 runs to 13 residues. Germline V CDR1 and CDR2: SEHNR, FQNEAQ (reference sequence). Trimming stripped 5 bases from V and 1 base from J, with 7 bases between. The CDR3 here is CASSQSGTDTQYF. Written as DNA, the CDR3 is TGTGCCAGCAGCCAGAGCGGCACAGATACGCAGTATTTT.